This T cell receptor beta chain was identified in a study of shared clonotypes between healthy human individuals. Study outcomes and limitations: Enrolling few donors narrowed the genetic and exposure-history diversity that was represented.

Naive CD8 cells were CD45RO-negative, positively selected for CCR7, excluding terminally differentiated effector memory CD45RA+ cells. TCRdb keeps only in-frame clones here, not all; method: immunoSEQ multiplex PCR. The sample lists roughly 850,000 clones, roughly 96% occurring once. As to this clone: Its antigen is not identified.

Germline CDR1 MDHEN, CDR2 SYDVKM. The CDR3 runs 16 residues. The junction had 12 bases not matched to a gene; V was cut back by 5 bases and J by 5 bases. V and J are TRBV28 and TRBJ2-7; 10 positions agree with TRBD2. This TCR came from a man under 40 in good health. The sequenced sample was naive CD8+ T cells sorted from blood. The CDR3 region is CASSHRTSGPPHEQYF. The CDR3, as DNA: TGTGCCAGCAGTCACAGGACTAGCGGCCCCCCTCACGAGCAGTACTTC.